Reported below is one TCR beta chain. Mouse germline and gene names are used. The read terminates 4 residues ahead of where the CDR3 ends, so the germline J gene completes it. In each case, RNA was isolated and then reverse transcribed into cDNA as the sequencing template. Repertoires were generated with immunoSEQ multiplex PCR, while TCRdb's copy carries only in-frame clones and drops some. The record shows roughly 260,000 clones for this sample, with no singletons present. The pooled cutaneous lymph node cells were sorted using several markers (CD4, CD8alpha, NKG2D, NKG2ACE and others). These data belong to a study of CD8+ T cells in alopecia areata. There are 13 residues in the CDR3. CDR1 is NSHNY, CDR2 SYGAGN, per germline.

The clonotype originates from a C3H/HeJ mouse with alopecia areata. For this mouse line, the MHC haplotype is H2-k. Sequenced: CD4+ T cells sorted from a lymph node. The chain uses TRBV13-1 and TRBJ1-1; D gene uncertain. The CDR3 loop is CASSDSARTEVFF. The sequenced CDR3 bases are TGTGCCAGCAGTGATTCCGCCAGGACA.